A single sample is the source of the 19 T cell receptor beta chains below, sequenced in a study of CD8 T cells in Susac syndrome. Random hexamers were used to reverse transcribe the RNA input (roughly 0.5 to 1 ug). TCRdb independently ran MiXCR on the immunoSEQ multiplex PCR reads; one entry per CDR3 protein. The sample has 150,000 to 200,000 distinct CDR3 sequences, 94% seen once; the top ten hold over 0.095%. Material for sequencing was CD4+ T cells from PBMCs. The source is a human donor with Susac syndrome.

This clonotype was seen a single time. V gene TRBV3-1 combines with J gene TRBJ2-5, with 7 bases fitting TRBD2. Germline V lookup: CDR1 LGHDT, CDR2 YNNKEL (reference sequence). V trimming: 3 bases; J trimming: 9 bases; junction bases outside the gene matches: 13. CDR3 length equals 15 residues. The CDR3 is CASSHSLAAKVAQYF. CDR3 in DNA: TGTGCCAGCAGCCATTCGCTAGCGGCCAAAGTGGCCCAGTACTTC.

The chain uses TRBV5-1 and TRBJ2-7, with 7 bases matching TRBD1. Germline trimming cut 0 bases from V and 10 bases from J; bases unmatched to any gene: 13. CDR1 is SGHRS, CDR2 YFSETQ, per germline. This CDR3 region has 15 residues. Here the CDR3 DNA reads TGCGCCAGCAGCTTGGAGGGACAGAGGAAGACGAAACAGTACTTC. It yields the protein CASSLEGQRKTKQYF.

This chain uses TRBV20-1 with TRBJ2-3; no clear D gene. V lost 6 bases, J lost 3 bases, and 16 bases lay in between. The CDR3 totals 14 residues. Germline CDR1 is DFQATT and CDR2 is SNEGSKA (reference sequence). CDR3 loop: CSAKAGEGTDTQYF. Written as DNA, the CDR3 is TGCAGTGCAAAAGCCGGAGAAGGGACAGATACGCAGTATTTT.

The genes are TRBV4-1 and TRBJ1-2; TRBD1 agrees at 8 bases. The CDR3 is made up of 13 amino acids. Germline loops: CDR1 MGHRA, CDR2 YSYEKL. After removal of 6 bases from V and 4 bases from J, the junction contained 4 bases not matched to a gene. The CDR3 nucleotides read TGCGCCAGCAGTGGGGACAGGTCCTATGGCTACACCTTC. This sequence encodes CASSGDRSYGYTF.

This clonotype was found once. The chain combines TRBV11-2 with TRBJ1-2; TRBD1 matches at 12 bases. The CDR3 length is 15 residues. Trimming at V came to 0 bases and at J to 8 bases, leaving 4 bases not matched to a gene. Germline V gene data show CDR1 as SGHAT and CDR2 as FQNNGV. CDR3 sequence: CASSLEGDRGRGYTF. The CDR3 nucleotides read TGTGCCAGCAGCTTAGAAGGGGACAGGGGGCGCGGCTACACCTTC. Full variable domain (outside the CDR3, taken from reference TRBV11-2 and TRBJ1-2): EAGVAQSPRYKIIEKRQSVAFWCNPISGHATLYWYQQILGQGPKLLIQFQNNGVVDDSQLPKDRFSAERLKGVDSTLKIQPAKLEDSAVYLCASSLEGDRGRGYTFGSGTRLTVV.

The J gene is TRBJ2-5, the V gene TRBV24-1, with D possibly being TRBD1 (6 bases). This CDR3 is built from 15 residues. The V gene lost 3 bases and the J gene lost 2 bases, with 12 bases spanning the gap. Germline CDR1 and CDR2: KGHDR and SFDVKD. Written as DNA, the CDR3 is TGTGCCACCAGTGATGGGACAAAAGGGCAAGAGACCCAGTACTTC. As protein: CATSDGTKGQETQYF.

The chain combines TRBV11-2 with TRBJ2-5; D unresolved. The CDR3 has 12 residues. The V end lost 1 base, the J end lost 5 bases, and 5 bases lay between the germline ends. The germline gives CDR1 SGHAT, CDR2 FQNNGV. The CDR3 spells CASSLVDETQYF. Here the CDR3 DNA reads TGTGCCAGCAGCTTAGTTGATGAGACCCAGTACTTC.

This rearrangement joins TRBV29-1 to TRBJ1-2; D remains ambiguous. Germline V gives CDR1 SQVTM, CDR2 ANQGSEA. V was pared by 0 bases and J by 4 bases, with 15 bases between. The CDR3 extends over 15 amino acids. In DNA form, the CDR3 reads TGCAGCGTTGAAGACCGGACCTATTGGACCTATGGCTACACCTTC. Encoded protein: CSVEDRTYWTYGYTF.

The chain uses TRBV29-1 and TRBJ1-1; D gene ambiguous. V dropped 5 bases and J dropped 1 base, with 5 bases sitting between them. The CDR3 is made up of 11 amino acids. CDR1 and CDR2 (germline): SQVTM, ANQGSEA. The CDR3 is CSVLRNTEAFF. The CDR3 nucleotides read TGCAGCGTTTTAAGGAACACTGAAGCTTTCTTT.

The gene calls are TRBV25-1 and TRBJ1-6, with D perhaps TRBD1 (5 bases). Trimming removed 3 bases from V and 9 bases from J, with 12 bases in between. The germline V gene has CDR1 MGHDK and CDR2 SYGVNS. This CDR3 contains 14 residues. Here the CDR3 reads CASSDLGGGSPLHF. The CDR3 DNA sequence: TGTGCCAGCAGTGACCTGGGGGGTGGTTCACCCCTCCACTTT.

The rearrangement joins TRBV18 to TRBJ1-3; D gene ambiguous. The CDR3 is 15 residues long. V dropped 1 base and J dropped 0 bases, with 7 bases sitting between them. Per germline, CDR1 KGHSH and CDR2 LQKENI. This CDR3 is CASSPQQSSGNTIYF. The DNA for the CDR3 is TGTGCCAGCTCACCACAGCAGTCCTCTGGAAACACCATATATTTT.

The genes are TRBV15 and TRBJ2-5, with D perhaps TRBD1 (6 bases). The V end lost 1 base, the J end lost 5 bases, and 14 bases lay between the germline ends. Germline lookup yields CDR1 LNHNV and CDR2 YYDKDF (reference sequence). This CDR3 contains 15 residues. This chain's CDR3 is CATSRVQGSGETQYF. CDR3 coding DNA: TGTGCCACCAGCAGAGTGCAGGGGAGTGGGGAGACCCAGTACTTC.

The chain couples TRBV4-2 to TRBJ2-7; 8 positions agree with TRBD1. V lost 1 base and J lost 6; bases outside the gene matches: 17. This CDR3 contains 18 residues. Germline CDR1 LGHNA, CDR2 YNFKEQ. CDR3 protein: CASSQVPRTGQVDLEQYF. As DNA, the CDR3 is TGTGCCAGCAGCCAAGTTCCCCGGACAGGGCAGGTGGATCTCGAGCAGTACTTC.

The chain combines TRBV2 with TRBJ2-3; 11 bases align to TRBD2. Germline CDR1 SNHLY, CDR2 FYNNEI. The CDR3 has 12 amino acids. After removal of 10 bases from V and 6 bases from J, the junction contained 3 bases not matched to a gene. Here the CDR3 DNA reads TGTGCCACCAGACTAGCGGGGGATACGCAGTATTTT. As protein: CATRLAGDTQYF.

This clonotype was detected only once. This rearrangement joins TRBV19 to TRBJ2-2; D is possibly TRBD1 (5 bases). This CDR3 is built from 14 residues. Trimming stripped 6 bases from V and 1 base from J, with 9 bases between. In germline, CDR1 is LNHDA, CDR2 SQIVND (reference sequence). CDR3 sequence (DNA): TGTGCCAGTAGGGACGGACAGAACACCGGGGAGCTGTTTTTT. Translation: CASRDGQNTGELFF.

Only one count was recorded for this clonotype. Mismatch with germline at one junction end may stem from a read error. The rearrangement links TRBV20-1 to TRBJ1-3, with D possibly being TRBD1 (6 bases). In germline, CDR1 is DFQATT, CDR2 SNEGSKA (reference sequence). The CDR3 is 13 residues long. CDR3 nucleotides: TGCAGTGCTGGAGACAGGATTGGAAACACCATATATTTT. Its protein is CSAGDRIGNTIYF.

The chain employs TRBV25-1 and TRBJ1-6; 11 bases fit TRBD1. This CDR3 region has 13 residues. Germline-derived CDR1 and CDR2 are MGHDK and SYGVNS. V shed 6 bases, J shed 8 bases, and the junction held 0 bases outside the gene matches. The chain's CDR3 is CASRGQGDSPLHF. The DNA for the CDR3 is TGTGCCAGCAGGGGACAGGGGGATTCACCCCTCCACTTT.

The J gene is TRBJ1-4, the V gene TRBV19, with TRBD1 matching 8 bases. CDR1 and CDR2 (germline): LNHDA, SQIVND (reference sequence). The CDR3 extends over 12 amino acids. J gave up 8 bases and V 7 bases, and 3 bases lay outside the gene matches. DNA of the CDR3: TGTGCCAGTAACGACAGGGGAGAAAAACTGTTTTTT. This codes for CASNDRGEKLFF. The whole variable domain, remainder taken from reference TRBV19 and TRBJ1-4, is DGGITQSPKYLFRKEGQNVTLSCEQNLNHDAMYWYRQDPGQGLRLIYYSQIVNDFQKGDIAEGYSVSREKKESFPLTVTSAQKNPTAFYLCASNDRGEKLFFGSGTQLSVL.

This rearrangement joins TRBV20-1 to TRBJ1-5, with D hard to call. Between the trimmed V and J ends, which lost 1 base and 0 bases, there was a span of 1 base. Germline loops: CDR1 DFQATT, CDR2 SNEGSKA (reference sequence). CDR3 length: 12 amino acids. The CDR3 here is CSARVSNQPQHF. CDR3 bases: TGCAGTGCTAGAGTTAGCAATCAGCCCCAGCATTTT.